This T cell receptor beta chain came from a study of identical twins. Overall study findings and caveats: Out-of-frame beta chain sequences displayed weaker excess sharing between twins. Conclusions were based on cross-sectional statistical analysis, without following the same donors.

With respect to this clonotype: What it binds is not known.

Via MiXCR, TCRdb re-called the 5' RACE reads, giving one row per CDR3 protein. The table has hundreds of thousands of distinct CDR3 sequences, about 22% seen once. Germline V gene data show CDR1 as SEHNR and CDR2 as FQNEAQ (reference sequence). V lost 5 bases to trimming and J lost 8 bases, with 11 bases between them. CDR3 length equals 12 residues. The sample also formed part of further work on yellow fever vaccine responses in identical twins.

Sequencing was performed on CD4+ T cells sorted from blood. V usage is TRBV7-9 and J usage is TRBJ2-3, with D unclear. The source is a woman under 30 in good health. CDR3 nucleotide sequence: TGTGCCAGCAGCCCTACGTGGGGTACGCAGTATTTT. Translation: CASSPTWGTQYF.